A single sample is the source of the 26 T cell receptor beta chains below, sequenced in a study of identical twins. MiXCR, run by TCRdb on the 5' RACE reads, gives a single entry per CDR3 protein. This sample has 350,000 to 450,000 distinct CDR3 sequences, with less than 20% found just once. The material sequenced was naive T cells sorted from blood. These receptor sequences come from a man aged 50-59 years in good health.

A few counts support this clonotype. The J gene is TRBJ2-5, the V gene TRBV20-1, with 13 nucleotides matching TRBD2. The V gene end was trimmed by 1 base and the J gene end by 1 base; junction bases not matched to a gene: 3. There are 16 residues in the CDR3. Germline loops: CDR1 DFQATT, CDR2 SNEGSKA (reference sequence). The CDR3 coding sequence is TGCAGTGCTAGAGTTTGGACTAGCGGGAGCCAAGAGACCCAGTACTTC. Amino acid sequence: CSARVWTSGSQETQYF.

This chain connects TRBV4-3 to TRBJ2-7; TRBD1 matches at 11 bases. J was trimmed by 4 bases and V by 2 bases; bases with no gene match: 16. The CDR3 runs to 19 residues. Germline lookup yields CDR1 LGHNA and CDR2 YSLEER. DNA of the CDR3: TGCGCCAGCAGCCAACTCACGTCAACTCGGACAGGGGGCTTATACGAGCAGTACTTC. Its translation is CASSQLTSTRTGGLYEQYF.

The genes are TRBV28 and TRBJ2-1, with TRBD1 identical over 7 bases. Looked up from germline, CDR1 is MDHEN and CDR2 is SYDVKM. This CDR3 is 20 amino acids long. V was pared by 2 bases and J by 6 bases, with 22 bases of the junction left unmatched. The CDR3 spells CASSLMTGWDRRDDINEQFF. CDR3 coding DNA: TGTGCCAGCAGTTTAATGACAGGGTGGGATCGCCGGGATGACATCAATGAGCAGTTCTTC.

J is TRBJ2-3 and V is TRBV4-1; no reliable D call. With 1 base removed from V and 5 bases from J, the gap between germline ends came to 10 bases. The CDR3 spans 14 residues. Germline V CDR1 and CDR2: MGHRA, YSYEKL. CDR3 in DNA: TGCGCCAGCAGCCAAGTATTATTAGTAGATACGCAGTATTTT. Protein sequence: CASSQVLLVDTQYF.

This clonotype was seen repeatedly, ten times or more. This chain uses TRBV27 with TRBJ2-5; TRBD2 might be the D (6 bases). The germline CDR1 and CDR2 sequences are MNHEY and SMNVEV (reference sequence). There are 15 residues in the CDR3. V shed 6 bases and J shed 7 bases, with 21 bases lying between them. The DNA of the CDR3 is TGTGCCAGCAGCCCACATGGGACTCCGGTAGGGACCCAGTACTTC. This encodes CASSPHGTPVGTQYF.

The V gene is TRBV20-1, the J gene TRBJ1-3; D ambiguous. The V gene lost 3 bases and the J gene lost 2 bases, with 14 bases spanning the gap. Germline CDR1 DFQATT, CDR2 SNEGSKA (reference sequence). This CDR3 has 15 amino acids. The chain's CDR3 is CSASQEASAGNTIYF. In DNA form, the CDR3 reads TGCAGTGCTAGTCAGGAGGCCTCGGCTGGAAACACCATATATTTT.

The table lists this clonotype with a few counts. V is TRBV12-3 or TRBV12-4 and J is TRBJ2-7, with 9 bases matching TRBD1. The CDR3 totals 14 residues. Unmatched junction bases numbered 4, after V lost 4 bases and J lost 3 bases. The CDR3 DNA reads TGTGCCAGCAGTTACGACAGGGGGATCTACGAGCAGTACTTC. It translates to CASSYDRGIYEQYF.

V is TRBV7-2 and J is TRBJ2-7, with 7 nucleotides matching TRBD2. CDR3 size: 16 residues. The junction had 11 bases not matched to a gene; V was cut back by 0 bases and J by 6 bases. Germline-derived CDR1 and CDR2 are SGHTA and FQGNSA. This chain's CDR3 is CASSLAPRDPGGEQYF. The DNA of the CDR3 is TGTGCCAGCAGCTTAGCCCCGCGGGATCCGGGGGGCGAGCAGTACTTC.

With regard to this clonotype: Germline is not matched at one junction end, which may reflect a read error. The gene calls are TRBV11-2 and TRBJ2-5; D unresolved. From germline, CDR1 is SGHAT and CDR2 FQNNGV. This CDR3 is built from 12 residues. CDR3 DNA sequence: TGTGCCAGCAGCTTAGTCCGCGAGACCCAGTGCTTC. Amino acids: CASSLVRETQCF. Combining the CDR3 with reference TRBV11-2 and TRBJ2-5 gives the whole variable domain EAGVAQSPRYKIIEKRQSVAFWCNPISGHATLYWYQQILGQGPKLLIQFQNNGVVDDSQLPKDRFSAERLKGVDSTLKIQPAKLEDSAVYLCASSLVRETQCFGPGTRLLVL.

In this sample, this clonotype turned up many times. A read error may produce the germline difference seen at one junction end. V and J are TRBV15 and TRBJ2-1, with no clear D. The CDR3 sequence is 11 residues long. Looked up from germline, CDR1 is LNHNV and CDR2 is YYDKDF (reference sequence). The CDR3 bases are TGTGCCACCGGCAGTTACAATGAGCAGTTCTTC. It yields the protein CATGSYNEQFF.

There are a few counts of this clonotype. J is TRBJ2-1 and V is TRBV15; 9 bases line up with TRBD2. V lost 5 bases and J lost 2; bases outside the gene matches: 7. The CDR3 length is 16 residues. Germline CDR1 reads LNHNV; CDR2 reads YYDKDF (reference sequence). The CDR3 DNA is TGTGCCACCAGCGGCGCAGCGGGGGGTCCCTACAATGAGCAGTTCTTC. As protein: CATSGAAGGPYNEQFF.

This clonotype was detected many times. The chain carries TRBV7-8 and TRBJ2-2; 8 bases align to TRBD2. Germline V CDR1 and CDR2: SGHVS, FQNEAQ. The V and J ends lost 0 bases and 6 bases, in that order; junction bases with no gene match: 3. The CDR3 is 15 residues long. The CDR3 reads CASSLAASGSGELFF. The DNA for the CDR3 is TGTGCCAGCAGCTTAGCGGCTAGCGGGTCCGGGGAGCTGTTTTTT.

Many counts were recorded for this clonotype. This rearrangement joins TRBV20-1 to TRBJ2-1; D could derive from TRBD1 or TRBD2 (6 bases each). This CDR3 has 14 amino acids. V lost 5 bases to trimming and J lost 0 bases, with 11 bases between them. The germline CDR1 and CDR2 sequences are DFQATT and SNEGSKA (reference sequence). The CDR3 spells CSAGGDNSYNEQFF. CDR3 nucleotide sequence: TGCAGTGCTGGCGGGGACAACTCCTACAATGAGCAGTTCTTC.

The chain is built from TRBV14 and TRBJ2-3, with a weak D call TRBD2 (5 bases). This CDR3 has 17 residues. Germline V CDR1 and CDR2: SGHDN, FVKESK. V was cut by 1 base and J by 0 bases, with 14 bases left in between. CDR3 bases: TGTGCCAGCAGCCAAGGCCTCGGGATAGTCAGCACAGATACGCAGTATTTT. Its translation: CASSQGLGIVSTDTQYF.

This clonotype has a handful of counts. This chain connects TRBV29-1 to TRBJ2-7, with TRBD1 matching over 7 bases. The trim removed 7 bases at V and 2 bases at J, leaving 8 bases unmatched. Germline CDR1 is SQVTM and CDR2 is ANQGSEA. The CDR3 extends over 13 amino acids. The CDR3 bases are TGCAGCGCTGTGACAGGGATTACCTACGAGCAGTACTTC. It is translated as CSAVTGITYEQYF.

This clonotype was seen many times. The J gene is TRBJ1-6, the V gene TRBV12-3 or TRBV12-4, with TRBD1 identical over 9 bases. The V segment lost 3 bases and the J segment 7 bases; nucleotides outside the gene matches: 1. The CDR3 runs 14 residues. Here the CDR3 reads CASSFGTGNSPLHF. The CDR3 nucleotides read TGTGCCAGCAGTTTCGGGACAGGGAATTCACCCCTCCACTTT.

This clonotype came up many times. V is TRBV12-3 or TRBV12-4 and J is TRBJ1-6, with TRBD1 as a possible D gene (5 bases). This CDR3 has 14 amino acids. Trimming shortened V by 6 bases and J by 7 bases, and 13 bases separated the two germline ends. CDR3: CASSPGTFNSPLHF. Written as DNA, the CDR3 is TGTGCCAGCAGCCCCGGGACGTTCAATTCACCCCTCCACTTT.

The rearrangement uses TRBV18 and TRBJ1-3; D gene uncertain. Germline CDR1 is KGHSH and CDR2 is LQKENI. Trimming took off 3 bases at V and 3 bases at J, with 9 bases between the two ends. The CDR3 consists of 14 residues. The CDR3 region has the DNA TGTGCCAGCTCACCGGAGACGGTTGGAAACACCATATATTTT. This gives the protein CASSPETVGNTIYF.

This clonotype was detected a few times. The V and J genes are TRBV5-6 and TRBJ1-5; D possibly corresponds to TRBD1 (5 bases). This CDR3 has 16 amino acids. V lost 0 bases and J 2 bases, leaving 12 bases between the germline ends. Germline V gives CDR1 SGHDT, CDR2 YYEEEE. For the CDR3, the DNA is TGTGCCAGCAGCTTGGGGGCGGGGCGCGGCAATCAGCCCCAGCATTTT. It translates to CASSLGAGRGNQPQHF. The complete variable domain, with remaining parts taken from reference TRBV5-6 and TRBJ1-5, reads DAGVTQSPTHLIKTRGQQVTLRCSPKSGHDTVSWYQQALGQGPQFIFQYYEEEERQRGNFPDRFSGHQFPNYSSELNVNALLLGDSALYLCASSLGAGRGNQPQHFGDGTRLSIL.

The chain carries TRBV15 and TRBJ2-5; TRBD2 aligns across 8 bases. This CDR3 contains 14 residues. In germline, CDR1 is LNHNV, CDR2 YYDKDF (reference sequence). The ends lost 4 bases at V and 1 base at J; junction bases unmatched: 2. The CDR3 protein is CATSTTSGQETQYF. CDR3 in DNA: TGTGCCACCAGCACCACTAGCGGCCAAGAGACCCAGTACTTC.

The chain joins TRBV20-1 to TRBJ2-3; D possibly uses TRBD1 or TRBD2 (5 bases each). The CDR3 is made up of 14 amino acids. The V gene lost 4 bases and the J gene lost 1 base, with 12 bases spanning the gap. Germline loops: CDR1 DFQATT, CDR2 SNEGSKA (reference sequence). Written as DNA, the CDR3 is TGCAGTGCTACCCGGGACCGCGGCACAGATACGCAGTATTTT. Protein product: CSATRDRGTDTQYF.

This clonotype was recorded a few times. V is TRBV20-1 and J is TRBJ2-1, with D possibly called TRBD1 or TRBD2 (5 bases each). The CDR3 spans 10 residues. The germline CDR1 and CDR2 sequences are DFQATT and SNEGSKA (reference sequence). V lost 6 bases, J lost 14 bases, and 14 bases lay in between. CDR3 protein: CSALELGEFF. As DNA, the CDR3 is TGCAGTGCGCTCGAGCTGGGGGAGTTCTTC.

This rearrangement joins TRBV4-3 to TRBJ1-4; TRBD1 might be the D (5 bases). The CDR3 sequence is 15 residues long. Trimming shortened V by 4 bases and J by 0 bases, and 9 bases separated the two germline ends. The germline gives CDR1 LGHNA, CDR2 YSLEER. The CDR3 loop reads CASSLDTATNEKLFF. The CDR3 nucleotides are TGCGCCAGCAGCCTGGACACCGCAACTAATGAAAAACTGTTTTTT.

This clonotype was counted many times. The chain couples TRBV5-1 to TRBJ2-5; 7 nucleotides line up with TRBD1. The CDR3 totals 15 residues. CDR1 is SGHRS, CDR2 YFSETQ, per germline. The V segment lost 0 bases and the J segment 1 base; nucleotides outside the gene matches: 3. CDR3 loop: CASSLVYRGQETQYF. The DNA for the CDR3 is TGCGCCAGCAGCTTGGTCTACAGGGGCCAAGAGACCCAGTACTTC.

This clonotype appeared a few times. The V call is TRBV20-1, the J call TRBJ2-7, with D perhaps assigned TRBD1 or TRBD2 (5 bases each). This CDR3 is built from 14 residues. Germline V gene lookup returns CDR1 DFQATT and CDR2 SNEGSKA (reference sequence). Trimming took off 5 bases at V and 2 bases at J, with 16 bases between the two ends. CDR3: CSAPNPRGPYEQYF. The CDR3 DNA follows: TGCAGTGCTCCGAATCCGAGGGGACCCTACGAGCAGTACTTC.

In this sample, this clonotype turned up a few times. This chain uses TRBV11-2 with TRBJ1-4; no reliable D call. The CDR3 is 14 amino acids. CDR1 is SGHAT, CDR2 FQNNGV, per germline. V was clipped by 4 bases and J by 8 bases, with 14 bases between them. In DNA, the CDR3 is TGTGCCAGCAGCTCTGGTCCAGCTGGGGAAAAACTGTTTTTT. Protein product: CASSSGPAGEKLFF.